The clone carrying this T cell receptor beta chain has a single count. The data are from a study of OX40 agonist ivuxolimab in advanced cancers. Study-wide background: An agonistic human IgG2 monoclonal antibody against OX40 (CD134) was given. A male proportion of over 70% was recorded, with mean age around 60 years and range roughly 23 to 90.

Deletions cut 5 bases from V and 1 base from J, with 6 bases between. This CDR3 is 13 amino acids long. The germline gives CDR1 SGHTA, CDR2 FQGNSA. Exclusion applied to patients with autoimmune disease history or systemic immunosuppression. Blood got drawn at baseline, again on cycle 4 day 1, and then on cycle 7 day 1. The repertoire was sequenced with immunoSEQ multiplex PCR; TCRdb's copy has only in-frame clones and lacks some. The table includes tens of thousands of clones, 91% detected once. The source is an adult with an advanced solid tumor such as melanoma, head and neck, liver or kidney cancer. Sequencing was performed on CD4+ or CD8+ T cells sorted from blood, taken in a trial of the OX40 agonist ivuxolimab. V is TRBV7-2 and J is TRBJ1-5; a possible D gene is TRBD1 (5 bases). The CDR3 sequence is CASSQGSNQPQHF. CDR3 sequence (DNA): TGTGCCAGCAGCCAGGGCAGCAATCAGCCCCAGCATTTT.